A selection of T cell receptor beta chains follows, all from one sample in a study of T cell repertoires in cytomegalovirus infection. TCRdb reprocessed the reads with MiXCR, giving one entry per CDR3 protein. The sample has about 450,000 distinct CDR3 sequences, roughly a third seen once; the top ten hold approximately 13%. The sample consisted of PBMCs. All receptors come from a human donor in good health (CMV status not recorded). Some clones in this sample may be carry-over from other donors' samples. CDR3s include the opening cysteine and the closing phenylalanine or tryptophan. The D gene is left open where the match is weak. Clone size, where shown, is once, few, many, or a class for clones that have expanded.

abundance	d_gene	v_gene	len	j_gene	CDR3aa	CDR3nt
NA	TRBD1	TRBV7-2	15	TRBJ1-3	CASSQGGGPGNTIYF	TGTGCCAGCTCCCAGGGGGGGGGCCCTGGAAACACCATATATTTT
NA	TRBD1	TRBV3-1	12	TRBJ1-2	CASSHRDRDYTF	TGTGCCAGCAGCCACCGGGACAGGGACTACACCTTC
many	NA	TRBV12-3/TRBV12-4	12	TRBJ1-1	CASSLSYTEAFF	TGTGCCAGCAGTTTAAGTTACACTGAAGCTTTCTTT
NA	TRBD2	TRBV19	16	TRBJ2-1	CASRSVTSGGHNEQFF	TGTGCCAGTAGGTCGGTGACTAGCGGGGGCCACAATGAGCAGTTCTTC
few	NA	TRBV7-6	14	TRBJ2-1	CASSPGRGAYEQFF	TGTGCCAGCAGCCCCGGCCGGGGGGCCTATGAGCAGTTCTTC
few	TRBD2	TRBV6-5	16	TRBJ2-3	CASSYLAGRYGDTQYF	TGTGCCAGCAGTTACCTAGCGGGCCGCTACGGGGATACGCAGTATTTT
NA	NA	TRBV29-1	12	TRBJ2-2	CSVGTNTGELFF	TGCAGCGTGGGGACGAACACCGGGGAGCTGTTTTTT
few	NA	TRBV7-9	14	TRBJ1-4	CASSLGSHNEKLFF	TGTGCCAGCAGCTTGGGCAGCCATAATGAAAAACTGTTTTTT
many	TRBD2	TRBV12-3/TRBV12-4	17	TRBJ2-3	CASSFPRTSGGTDTQYF	TGTGCCAGCAGTTTCCCCCGGACTAGCGGGGGTACAGATACGCAGTATTTT
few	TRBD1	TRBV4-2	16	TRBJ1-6	CASSQNPRQGLSPLHF	TGTGCCAGCAGCCAAAACCCCCGACAGGGATTATCACCCCTCCACTTT
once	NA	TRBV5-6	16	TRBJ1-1	CASSARFRALNTEAFF	TGTGCCAGCAGCGCCCGCTTCAGGGCGCTGAACACTGAAGCTTTCTTT
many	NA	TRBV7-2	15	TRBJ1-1	CASSLDRDLRTEAFF	TGTGCCAGCAGCTTAGACAGGGATTTAAGGACTGAAGCTTTCTTT
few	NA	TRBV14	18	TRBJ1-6	CASSQERKGTPGGSPLHF	TGTGCCAGCAGCCAAGAACGGAAGGGAACCCCGGGGGGCTCACCCCTCCACTTT
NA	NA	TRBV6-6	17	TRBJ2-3	CASSLRGAPGGTDTQYF	TGTGCCAGCAGTTTACGGGGGGCACCCGGGGGCACAGATACGCAGTATTTT
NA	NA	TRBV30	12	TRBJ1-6	CAWGRFDSPLHF	TGTGCCTGGGGCAGATTTGATTCACCCCTCCACTTT
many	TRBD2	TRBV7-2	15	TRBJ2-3	CASSTRLAGTDTQYF	TGTGCCAGCAGCACAAGACTAGCAGGCACAGATACGCAGTATTTT
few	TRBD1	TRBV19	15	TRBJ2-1	CASSIPGQAYNEQFF	TGTGCCAGTAGTATACCGGGACAGGCATACAATGAGCAGTTCTTC
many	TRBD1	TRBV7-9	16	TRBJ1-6	CASSPGTGLDNSPLHF	TGTGCCAGCAGCCCAGGGACAGGGCTGGATAATTCACCCCTCCACTTT
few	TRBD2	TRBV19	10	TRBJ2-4	CASGGIIQYF	TGTGCCAGCGGGGGGATCATTCAGTACTTC
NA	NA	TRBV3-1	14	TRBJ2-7	CASSARQAHGEQYF	TGTGCCAGCAGCGCACGACAGGCCCATGGCGAGCAGTACTTC
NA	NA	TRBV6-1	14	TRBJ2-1	CASSAAGTHNEQFF	TGTGCCAGCAGTGCAGCCGGGACACACAATGAGCAGTTCTTC
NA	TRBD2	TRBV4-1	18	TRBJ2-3	CASSQDYSGLADTDTQYF	TGTGCCAGCAGCCAAGATTATTCGGGACTAGCGGACACAGATACGCAGTATTTT
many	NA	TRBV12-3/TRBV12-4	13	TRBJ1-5	CASSLRGNQPQHF	TGTGCCAGCAGCTTAAGGGGGAATCAGCCCCAGCATTTT
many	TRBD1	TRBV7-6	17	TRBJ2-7	CASSAQLAGQGSYEQYF	TGTGCCAGCAGCGCGCAACTAGCCGGACAGGGATCCTACGAGCAGTACTTC
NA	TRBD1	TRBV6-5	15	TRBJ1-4	CASRPSGTGNEKLFF	TGTGCCAGCAGGCCTTCCGGGACAGGGAATGAAAAACTGTTTTTT
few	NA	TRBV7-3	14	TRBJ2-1	CASSQGGQINEQFF	TGTGCCAGCAGCCAAGGGGGTCAGATCAATGAGCAGTTCTTC
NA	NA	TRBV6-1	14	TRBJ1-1	CASTPLMGDPEAFF	TGTGCCAGCACCCCCCTTATGGGGGACCCTGAAGCTTTCTTT
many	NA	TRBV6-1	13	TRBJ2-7	CASSEAGHYEQYF	TGTGCCAGCAGTGAGGCTGGTCACTACGAGCAGTACTTC
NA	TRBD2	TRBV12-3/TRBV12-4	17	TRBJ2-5	CASSFPRTSGGQETQYF	TGTGCCAGCAGTTTCCCCAGGACTAGCGGGGGACAAGAGACCCAGTACTTC
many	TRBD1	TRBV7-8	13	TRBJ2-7	CASSPGTGYEQYF	TGTGCCAGCAGCCCCGGGACAGGCTACGAGCAGTACTTC
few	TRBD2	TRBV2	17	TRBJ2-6	CASRTSGASSGANVLTF	TGTGCCAGCAGGACTAGCGGGGCCAGCTCTGGGGCCAACGTCCTGACTTTC
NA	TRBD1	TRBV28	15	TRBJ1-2	CASSLQRRGRNGYTF	TGTGCCAGCAGTCTACAACGCAGGGGGCGTAATGGCTACACCTTC
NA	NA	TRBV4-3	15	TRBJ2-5	CASSQSQATGETQYF	TGCGCCAGCAGCCAGTCACAGGCGACTGGTGAGACCCAGTACTTC
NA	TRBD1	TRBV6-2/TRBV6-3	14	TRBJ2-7	CARSRTGGRNEQYF	TGTGCCCGCAGTAGGACAGGGGGCCGGAACGAGCAGTACTTC
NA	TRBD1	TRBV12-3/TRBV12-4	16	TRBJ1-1	CASSYKLTGMNTEAFF	TGTGCCAGCAGTTACAAACTGACAGGGATGAACACTGAAGCTTTCTTT
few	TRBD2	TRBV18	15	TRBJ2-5	CASSREGSGSRPQYF	TGTGCCAGCTCCCGCGAGGGTAGCGGGTCCAGGCCCCAGTACTTC
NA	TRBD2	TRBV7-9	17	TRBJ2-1	CASSPSIAGGNYNEQFF	TGTGCCAGCAGCCCCAGCATAGCGGGGGGGAACTACAATGAGCAGTTCTTC
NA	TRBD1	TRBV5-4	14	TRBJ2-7	CASSLGQGRKEQYF	TGTGCCAGCAGCTTAGGACAGGGCAGGAAAGAGCAGTACTTC
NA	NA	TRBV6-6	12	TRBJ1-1	CASRPGQSKAFF	TGTGCCAGCAGGCCAGGACAGTCGAAAGCTTTCTTT